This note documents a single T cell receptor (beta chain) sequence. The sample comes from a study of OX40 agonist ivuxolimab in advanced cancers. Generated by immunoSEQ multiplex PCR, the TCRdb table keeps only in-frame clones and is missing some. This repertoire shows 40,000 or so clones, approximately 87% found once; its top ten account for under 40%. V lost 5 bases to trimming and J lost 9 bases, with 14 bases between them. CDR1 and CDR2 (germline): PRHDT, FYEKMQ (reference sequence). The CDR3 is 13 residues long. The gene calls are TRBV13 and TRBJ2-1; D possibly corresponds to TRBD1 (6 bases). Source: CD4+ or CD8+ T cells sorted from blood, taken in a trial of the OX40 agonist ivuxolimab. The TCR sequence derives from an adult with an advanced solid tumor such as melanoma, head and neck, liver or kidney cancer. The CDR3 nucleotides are TGTGCCAGCAGCGCCACCGGGACATCTGAGCAGTTCTTC. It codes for CASSATGTSEQFF. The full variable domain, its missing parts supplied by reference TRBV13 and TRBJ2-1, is AAGVIQSPRHLIKEKRETATLKCYPIPRHDTVYWYQQGPGQDPQFLISFYEKMQSDKGSIPDRFSAQQFSDYHSELNMSSLELGDSALYFCASSATGTSEQFFGPGTRLTVL.